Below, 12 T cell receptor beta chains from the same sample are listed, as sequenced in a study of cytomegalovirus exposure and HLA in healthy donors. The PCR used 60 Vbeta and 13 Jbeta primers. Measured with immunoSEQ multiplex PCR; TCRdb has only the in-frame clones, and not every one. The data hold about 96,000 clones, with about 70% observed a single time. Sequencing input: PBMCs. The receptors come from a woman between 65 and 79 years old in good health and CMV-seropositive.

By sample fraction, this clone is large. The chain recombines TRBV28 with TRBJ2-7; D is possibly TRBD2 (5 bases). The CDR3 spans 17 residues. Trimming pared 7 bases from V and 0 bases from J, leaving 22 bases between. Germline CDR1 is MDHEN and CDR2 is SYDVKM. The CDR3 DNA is TGTGCCAGCAACAGTTTAGTGATACGTGGGAGCTCCTACGAGCAGTACTTC. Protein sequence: CASNSLVIRGSSYEQYF.

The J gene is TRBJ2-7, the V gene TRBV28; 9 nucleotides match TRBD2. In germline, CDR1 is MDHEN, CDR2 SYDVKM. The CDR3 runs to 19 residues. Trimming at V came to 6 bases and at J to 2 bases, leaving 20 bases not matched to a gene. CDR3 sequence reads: CASSRWDSRWAGGPYEQYF. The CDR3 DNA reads TGTGCCAGCAGCCGTTGGGACAGCAGGTGGGCGGGGGGGCCCTACGAGCAGTACTTC.

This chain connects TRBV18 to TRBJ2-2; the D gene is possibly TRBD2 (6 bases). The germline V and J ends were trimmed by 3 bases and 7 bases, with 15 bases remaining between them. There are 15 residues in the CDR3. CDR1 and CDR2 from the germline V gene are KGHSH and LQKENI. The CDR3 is CASSPVRERIGELFF. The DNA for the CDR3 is TGTGCCAGCTCACCGGTCCGGGAGAGGATCGGGGAGCTGTTTTTT.

CDR3: CASSQWRVNEQFF. In nucleotides, the CDR3 is TGCGCCAGCAGCCAATGGCGGGTCAATGAGCAGTTCTTC. J is TRBJ2-1 and V is TRBV4-1; perhaps TRBD2 as D (5 bases). Germline CDR1 MGHRA, CDR2 YSYEKL. CDR3 length: 13 residues. The ends were cut back, 2 bases at V and 6 bases at J, with 8 bases in the middle.

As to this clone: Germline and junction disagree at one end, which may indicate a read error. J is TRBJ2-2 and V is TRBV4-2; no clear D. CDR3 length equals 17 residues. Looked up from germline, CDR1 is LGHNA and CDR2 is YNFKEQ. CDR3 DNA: TGTGCCGGCAGCCAAATTACTGAGGTCCTTAGGACCGGGGAGCTGTTTTTT. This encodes CAGSQITEVLRTGELFF.

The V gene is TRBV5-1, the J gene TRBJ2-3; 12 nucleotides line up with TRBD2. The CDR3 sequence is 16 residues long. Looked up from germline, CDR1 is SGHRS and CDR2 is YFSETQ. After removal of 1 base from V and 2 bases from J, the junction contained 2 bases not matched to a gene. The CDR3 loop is CASSLLAGGDTDTQYF. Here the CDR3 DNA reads TGCGCCAGCAGCTTGCTAGCGGGGGGGGACACAGATACGCAGTATTTT.

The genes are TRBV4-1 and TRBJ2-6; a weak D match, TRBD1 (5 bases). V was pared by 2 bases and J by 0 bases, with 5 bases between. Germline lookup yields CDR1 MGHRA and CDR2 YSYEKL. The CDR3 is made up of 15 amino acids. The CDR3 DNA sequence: TGCGCCAGCAGCCAACAGGGCTCTGGGGCCAACGTCCTGACTTTC. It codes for CASSQQGSGANVLTF.

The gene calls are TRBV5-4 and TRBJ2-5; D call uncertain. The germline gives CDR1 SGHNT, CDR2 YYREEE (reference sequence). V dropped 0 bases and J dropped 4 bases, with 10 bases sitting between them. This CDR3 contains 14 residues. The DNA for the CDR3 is TGTGCCAGCAGCTTGGGCCTGCGGCGAGAGACCCAGTACTTC. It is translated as CASSLGLRRETQYF. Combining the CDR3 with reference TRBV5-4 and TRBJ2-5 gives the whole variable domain ETGVTQSPTHLIKTRGQQVTLRCSSQSGHNTVSWYQQALGQGPQFIFQYYREEENGRGNFPPRFSGLQFPNYSSELNVNALELDDSALYLCASSLGLRRETQYFGPGTRLLVL.

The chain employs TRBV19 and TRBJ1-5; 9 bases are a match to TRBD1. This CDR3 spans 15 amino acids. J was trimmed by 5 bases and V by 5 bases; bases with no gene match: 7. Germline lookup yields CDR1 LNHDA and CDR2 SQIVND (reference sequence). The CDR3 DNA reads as TGTGCCAGTAGTGCAGGACAGGGGTTCTATCAGCCCCAGCATTTT. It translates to CASSAGQGFYQPQHF.

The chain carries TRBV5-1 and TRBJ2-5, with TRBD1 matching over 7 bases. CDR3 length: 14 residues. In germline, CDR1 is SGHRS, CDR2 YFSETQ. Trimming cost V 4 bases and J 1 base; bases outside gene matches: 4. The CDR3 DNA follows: TGCGCCAGCAGCCCGGGACAGATCCAAGAGACCCAGTACTTC. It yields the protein CASSPGQIQETQYF.

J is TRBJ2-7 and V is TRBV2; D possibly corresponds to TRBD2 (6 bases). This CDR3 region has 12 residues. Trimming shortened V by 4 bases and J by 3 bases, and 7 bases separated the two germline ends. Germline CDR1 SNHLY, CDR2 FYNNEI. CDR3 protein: CASSGGGYEQYF. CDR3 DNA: TGTGCCAGCAGTGGGGGAGGCTACGAGCAGTACTTC.

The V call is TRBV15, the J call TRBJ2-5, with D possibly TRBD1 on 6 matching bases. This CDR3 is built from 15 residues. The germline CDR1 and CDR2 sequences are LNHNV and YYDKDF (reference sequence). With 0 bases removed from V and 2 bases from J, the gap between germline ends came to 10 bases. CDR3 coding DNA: TGTGCCACCAGCAGAGATTTGAGGGGGCAAGAGACCCAGTACTTC. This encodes CATSRDLRGQETQYF.